The next 27 T cell receptor beta chains were all read from a single sample in a study of human thymus T cells. Profiled with immunoSEQ multiplex PCR; TCRdb holds only in-frame clones, not every one. The sample contains 40,000 to 55,000 clones, approximately 95% of which appear only once. Sequencing used blood. The source is a boy in the first two years of life with a congenital heart defect but otherwise immunologically healthy.

This chain links TRBV28 with TRBJ1-2; no firm D call. Trimming shortened V by 5 bases and J by 4 bases, and 8 bases separated the two germline ends. The CDR3 is 12 amino acids. Germline assignment: CDR1 MDHEN and CDR2 SYDVKM. CDR3 loop: CASSRPVYGYTF. As DNA, the CDR3 is TGTGCCAGCAGTCGTCCCGTCTATGGCTACACCTTC.

The chain is built from TRBV29-1 and TRBJ2-6; no clear D. The CDR3 spans 14 residues. The germline V and J ends were trimmed by 6 bases and 2 bases, with 11 bases remaining between them. Per the germline V gene, CDR1 is SQVTM and CDR2 is ANQGSEA. Here the CDR3 DNA reads TGCAGCGTGGCGGTAACAGCTGGGGCCAACGTCCTGACTTTC. Its protein product is CSVAVTAGANVLTF.

The chain uses TRBV19 and TRBJ1-3; D ambiguous. The germline V gene has CDR1 LNHDA and CDR2 SQIVND (reference sequence). The CDR3 covers 15 residues. V dropped 4 bases and J dropped 1 base, with 11 bases sitting between them. DNA of the CDR3: TGTGCCAGTAGTACTTACAAGGAATCTGGAAACACCATATATTTT. Protein product: CASSTYKESGNTIYF.

The chain carries TRBV4-3 and TRBJ2-1, with unresolved D. This CDR3 has 15 amino acids. V lost 0 bases and J 1 base, leaving 7 bases between the germline ends. Germline lookup yields CDR1 LGHNA and CDR2 YSLEER. DNA for the CDR3: TGCGCCAGCAGCCAAGACGCTAGATCCTACAATGAGCAGTTCTTC. Encoded protein: CASSQDARSYNEQFF.

The DNA of the CDR3 is TGTGCCAGCAGTGACTCACAGGGTACGCAGTATTTT. Protein product: CASSDSQGTQYF. This sequence joins TRBV6-4 and TRBJ2-3; perhaps TRBD1 as D (6 bases). CDR1 and CDR2 (germline): MRHNA, SNTAGT. CDR3 size: 12 residues. V gave up 0 bases and J gave up 8 bases, with 6 bases separating them.

This rearrangement joins TRBV29-1 to TRBJ1-4; no firm D call. CDR3 length equals 13 residues. V lost 3 bases and J lost 3, with 8 bases in between. Germline-derived CDR1 and CDR2 are SQVTM and ANQGSEA. The CDR3 sequence is CSVEDGPNEKLFF. DNA of the CDR3: TGCAGCGTTGAGGACGGACCTAATGAAAAACTGTTTTTT.

This clone occurred once. CDR3 nucleotide sequence: TGTGCCAGCAGCTTAGCAGCGGGAGGCACAGATACGCAGTATTTT. Its translation: CASSLAAGGTDTQYF. The V call is TRBV7-2, the J call TRBJ2-3; 8 bases map to TRBD2. The CDR3 length is 15 residues. With 0 bases clipped from V and 1 base from J, the junction kept 0 bases outside the gene matches. Per the germline V gene, CDR1 is SGHTA and CDR2 is FQGNSA.

V is TRBV6-6 and J is TRBJ2-2; D is undetermined. Germline CDR1 and CDR2: MNHNY and SVGAGI (reference sequence). The V gene lost 4 bases and the J gene lost 6 bases, with 6 bases spanning the gap. The CDR3 is 12 amino acids. The CDR3 is CASSSPSGELFF. The CDR3 DNA sequence: TGTGCCAGCAGTTCGCCTTCCGGGGAGCTGTTTTTT.

This clone was observed a single time. J is TRBJ1-2 and V is TRBV30, with a tentative D call TRBD1 (6 bases). The CDR3 spans 15 residues. CDR1 and CDR2 (germline): GTSNPN, SVGIG (reference sequence). The V gene lost 2 bases and the J gene lost 6 bases, with 19 bases spanning the gap. The CDR3 sequence is CAWSTRMGGWNGYTF. The CDR3 bases are TGTGCCTGGAGTACCCGAATGGGGGGCTGGAATGGCTACACCTTC. Full variable domain (outside the CDR3, taken from reference TRBV30 and TRBJ1-2): SQTIHQWPATLVQPVGSPLSLECTVEGTSNPNLYWYRQAAGRGLQLLFYSVGIGQISSEVPQNLSASRPQDRQFILSSKKLLLSDSGFYLCAWSTRMGGWNGYTFGSGTRLTVV.

The chain is built from TRBV7-9 and TRBJ1-1, with 9 bases lining up with TRBD1. The CDR3 totals 17 residues. With V trimmed by 1 base and J by 2 bases, 8 bases remained unmatched. Germline V gives CDR1 SEHNR, CDR2 FQNEAQ (reference sequence). Written as DNA, the CDR3 is TGTGCCAGCAGCTTAGGAACAGGGACAGGGCTTAACACTGAAGCTTTCTTT. Encoded protein: CASSLGTGTGLNTEAFF.

In nucleotides, the CDR3 is TGTGCCAGCAGCCTAGCGGGGGGGAATCCAGATACGCAGTATTTT. This encodes CASSLAGGNPDTQYF. The chain is built from TRBV13 and TRBJ2-3; 12 bases agree with TRBD2. The V segment lost 5 bases and the J segment 4 bases; nucleotides outside the gene matches: 4. There are 15 residues in the CDR3. CDR1 and CDR2 (germline): PRHDT, FYEKMQ (reference sequence).

This clone was seen a single time. The gene calls are TRBV5-1 and TRBJ1-1; TRBD1 aligns across 7 bases. Germline V gene data show CDR1 as SGHRS and CDR2 as YFSETQ. V was pared by 7 bases and J by 4 bases, with 7 bases of the junction left unmatched. The length of the CDR3 is 13 residues. The CDR3 here is CASPTPGGTEAFF. The CDR3 DNA is TGCGCCAGCCCAACTCCAGGGGGCACTGAAGCTTTCTTT.

This rearrangement joins TRBV7-9 to TRBJ2-2; unclear D gene. The CDR3 totals 15 residues. Trimming took 1 base from V and 1 from J, leaving 7 bases between them. The germline CDR1 and CDR2 sequences are SEHNR and FQNEAQ (reference sequence). CDR3 nucleotide sequence: TGTGCCAGCAGCTTAGGGACCTGGAACACCGGGGAGCTGTTTTTT. Protein: CASSLGTWNTGELFF.

The V and J genes are TRBV5-6 and TRBJ1-1, with D unresolved. The length of the CDR3 is 14 residues. In germline, CDR1 is SGHDT, CDR2 YYEEEE. With 3 bases removed from V and 1 base from J, the gap between germline ends came to 10 bases. DNA of the CDR3: TGTGCCAGCAGCTACGGACCGAAGAACACTGAAGCTTTCTTT. The encoded protein is CASSYGPKNTEAFF.

In this sample, this clone turned up a few times. This rearrangement joins TRBV6-5 to TRBJ2-5, with D perhaps matching TRBD2 (6 bases). Germline assignment: CDR1 MNHEY and CDR2 SVGAGI. The CDR3 is 13 amino acids. The V and J ends lost 5 bases and 4 bases respectively, with 11 bases between them. The chain's CDR3 is CASSQTRGETQYF. CDR3 bases: TGTGCCAGCAGTCAGACTAGGGGAGAGACCCAGTACTTC.

This clone was detected only once. This chain joins TRBV30 and TRBJ1-5; D might be TRBD1 (5 bases). Trimming took off 5 bases at V and 2 bases at J, with 7 bases between the two ends. CDR1 GTSNPN and CDR2 SVGIG come from the germline V gene (reference sequence). The CDR3 runs to 12 residues. CDR3 in amino acids: CAWARGNQPQHF. In nucleotides, the CDR3 is TGTGCCTGGGCCAGGGGCAATCAGCCCCAGCATTTT.

This chain joins TRBV25-1 and TRBJ1-5, with D perhaps TRBD1 (5 bases). The CDR3 runs 13 residues. The ends were cut back, 1 base at V and 6 bases at J, with 7 bases in the middle. Germline V CDR1 and CDR2: MGHDK, SYGVNS. The CDR3 region has the DNA TGTGCCAGCAGTGAATGGGGGGGTCAGCCCCAGCATTTT. Encoded protein: CASSEWGGQPQHF.

Concerning this clone itself: Other DNA sequences from this sample encode an identical CDR3 as well. The chain combines TRBV28 with TRBJ1-2; D not certain. The germline V gene has CDR1 MDHEN and CDR2 SYDVKM. Between the trimmed V and J ends, which lost 2 bases and 2 bases, there was a span of 3 bases. The CDR3 consists of 12 residues. The CDR3 here is CASSLGNYGYTF. Here the CDR3 DNA reads TGTGCCAGCAGTTTAGGGAACTATGGCTACACCTTC.

The chain uses TRBV7-2 and TRBJ2-5; D gene uncertain. The germline V and J ends were trimmed by 4 bases and 1 base, with 4 bases remaining between them. This CDR3 is built from 12 residues. Germline V CDR1 and CDR2: SGHTA, FQGNSA. CDR3: CASSSLQETQYF. DNA of the CDR3: TGTGCCAGCAGCTCCCTCCAAGAGACCCAGTACTTC. The variable domain in full, with the rest retrieved from reference TRBV7-2 and TRBJ2-5, is GAGVSQSPSNKVTEKGKDVELRCDPISGHTALYWYRQSLGQGLEFLIYFQGNSAPDKSGLPSDRFSAERTGGSVSTLTIQRTQQEDSAVYLCASSSLQETQYFGPGTRLLVL.

The rearrangement uses TRBV9 and TRBJ2-2; 10 nucleotides match TRBD2. V shed 5 bases, J shed 7 bases, and the junction held 8 bases outside the gene matches. The length of the CDR3 is 15 residues. Per the germline V gene, CDR1 is SGDLS and CDR2 is YYNGEE. In nucleotides, the CDR3 is TGTGCCAGCAGACAAACCGGGACTAGCGACGGGGAGCTGTTTTTT. Protein product: CASRQTGTSDGELFF.

Concerning this clone: Germline and junction disagree at one end, which may indicate a read error. The genes are TRBV11-2 and TRBJ2-1; D might be TRBD2 (6 bases). CDR3 length: 15 amino acids. The V gene's germline CDR1 is SGHAT and CDR2 FQNNGV. CDR3 region: CASSSPGTSFNEQFF. For the CDR3, the DNA is TGTGCCAGCAGCTCCCCCGGGACTTCCTTCAATGAGCAGTTCTTC.

The chain is built from TRBV7-2 and TRBJ1-6; 8 bases are shared with TRBD1. The CDR3 contains 15 residues. After removal of 5 bases from V and 9 bases from J, the junction contained 9 bases not matched to a gene. From germline, CDR1 is SGHTA and CDR2 FQGNSA. CDR3: CASSLSRGLGSPLHF. The CDR3 DNA reads as TGTGCCAGCAGCCTCTCCAGGGGGCTCGGTTCACCCCTCCACTTT.

The chain employs TRBV27 and TRBJ2-5; 12 nucleotides agree with TRBD1. In germline, CDR1 is MNHEY, CDR2 SMNVEV (reference sequence). This CDR3 spans 16 amino acids. V lost 6 bases to trimming and J lost 5 bases; unmatched junction nucleotides: 10. CDR3 sequence: CASSSYAGQGAETQYF. The CDR3 DNA sequence: TGTGCCAGCAGCAGCTACGCGGGACAGGGGGCCGAGACCCAGTACTTC.

This chain links TRBV7-2 with TRBJ1-2, with a weak D call TRBD1 (6 bases). The CDR3 runs to 15 residues. CDR1 and CDR2 from the germline V gene are SGHTA and FQGNSA. The V gene lost 1 base and the J gene lost 8 bases, with 17 bases spanning the gap. CDR3 in amino acids: CASSLERARTVGYTF. The DNA for the CDR3 is TGTGCCAGCAGCTTAGAACGTGCGAGGACAGTGGGCTACACCTTC.

The gene calls are TRBV7-2 and TRBJ2-3, with TRBD2 matching over 7 bases. V lost 2 bases, J lost 1 base, and 0 bases stayed unmatched. Germline V lookup: CDR1 SGHTA, CDR2 FQGNSA. The CDR3 extends over 14 amino acids. CDR3 sequence reads: CASSLRGGTDTQYF. CDR3 in DNA: TGTGCCAGCAGCTTACGGGGGGGCACAGATACGCAGTATTTT.

V is TRBV29-1 and J is TRBJ2-2, with TRBD1 identical over 7 bases. Germline V CDR1 and CDR2: SQVTM, ANQGSEA. The CDR3 sequence is 12 residues long. V was pared by 6 bases and J by 5 bases, with 3 bases of the junction left unmatched. DNA of the CDR3: TGCAGCGTCTCGACAGGGACCGGGGAGCTGTTTTTT. Protein sequence: CSVSTGTGELFF.

The chain combines TRBV29-1 with TRBJ2-1; D is ambiguous. The CDR3 runs 14 residues. Germline-derived CDR1 and CDR2 are SQVTM and ANQGSEA. Trimming pared 6 bases from V and 2 bases from J, leaving 14 bases between. DNA of the CDR3: TGCAGCGTGGCGGAGTCCCCCCCCTACAATGAGCAGTTCTTC. This translates into CSVAESPPYNEQFF.